This passage covers 20 T cell receptor beta chains from one sample sequenced in a study of metastatic and nonmetastatic thyroid tumors. Among the patients, none had received any treatment before thyroid surgery. TCRdb re-analyzed the PCR reads using MiXCR. Of 33,000 or so clones in the sample, 7.4% were seen once. Source material: blood. These receptors were obtained from a female donor with papillary thyroid cancer or a benign thyroid nodule (not recorded which). Some clones in this sample may be carry-over from other donors' samples.

This clone was observed at least ten times. V is TRBV7-2 and J is TRBJ2-5, with unresolved D. The V gene's germline CDR1 is SGHTA and CDR2 FQGNSA. The CDR3 is 14 amino acids. V lost 1 base, J lost 1 base, and 7 bases lay in between. In DNA, the CDR3 is TGTGCCAGCAGCTTAGGTACCACCCAAGAGACCCAGTACTTC. It specifies CASSLGTTQETQYF.

This sequence joins TRBV11-2 and TRBJ2-5; 13 bases match TRBD2. The CDR3 is made up of 17 amino acids. Trimming took 5 bases from V and 1 from J; bases not matched to a gene: 7. The germline V gene encodes CDR1 SGHAT and CDR2 FQNNGV. CDR3 coding DNA: TGTGCCAGCAGCGTTCTGACTAGCGGGGGGCTCCAAGAGACCCAGTACTTC. Its translation: CASSVLTSGGLQETQYF. Complete variable domain (other parts from reference TRBV11-2 and TRBJ2-5): EAGVAQSPRYKIIEKRQSVAFWCNPISGHATLYWYQQILGQGPKLLIQFQNNGVVDDSQLPKDRFSAERLKGVDSTLKIQPAKLEDSAVYLCASSVLTSGGLQETQYFGPGTRLLVL.

There are a few counts of this clone. This chain uses TRBV20-1 with TRBJ1-4; no clear D gene. Trimming took off 7 bases at V and 3 bases at J, with 15 bases between the two ends. Germline V gives CDR1 DFQATT, CDR2 SNEGSKA (reference sequence). The CDR3 extends over 14 amino acids. CDR3 amino acids: CSVTRSSANEKLFF. The CDR3, as DNA: TGCAGTGTTACTCGGTCGTCAGCTAATGAAAAACTGTTTTTT.

This clone has at least ten counts. This sample includes further DNA sequences coding for the same CDR3. The chain has TRBV30 and TRBJ1-4; TRBD1 is a possible D gene (5 bases). Germline V lookup: CDR1 GTSNPN, CDR2 SVGIG (reference sequence). The CDR3 has 12 residues. The V and J ends lost 1 base and 8 bases respectively, with 8 bases between them. The CDR3 protein is CAWSGGYEKLFF. In nucleotides, the CDR3 is TGTGCCTGGAGTGGGGGGTACGAAAAACTGTTTTTT.

At least ten counts were recorded for this clone. The chain joins TRBV24-1 to TRBJ2-2, with 11 bases aligning to TRBD1. The CDR3 extends over 17 amino acids. CDR1 and CDR2 (germline): KGHDR, SFDVKD. Trimming took 4 bases from V and 5 from J; bases not matched to a gene: 8. DNA for the CDR3: TGTGCCACCAGTGAGCGCTCCGGGACAGGGGGGACCGGGGAGCTGTTTTTT. This encodes CATSERSGTGGTGELFF.

This clone came up many times. The V and J genes are TRBV5-6 and TRBJ2-1; D ambiguous. Germline loops: CDR1 SGHDT, CDR2 YYEEEE. This CDR3 has 11 amino acids. Between the trimmed V and J ends, which lost 1 base and 9 bases, there was a span of 5 bases. CDR3 DNA sequence: TGTGCCAGCAGCTTGTGGAGTGAGCAGTTCTTC. Its protein is CASSLWSEQFF.

This clone occurred many times. This chain uses TRBV5-1 with TRBJ1-1, with D unclear. V was shortened by 4 bases and J by 7 bases, with 11 bases between the two germline ends. The V gene's germline CDR1 is SGHRS and CDR2 YFSETQ. The CDR3 is made up of 12 amino acids. CDR3 DNA: TGCGCCAGCAGCGCGGGTGGGAATGAAGCTTTCTTT. Amino acids: CASSAGGNEAFF.

This clone came up many times. The chain links TRBV18 to TRBJ1-5, with 7 bases that match TRBD1. The CDR3 consists of 16 residues. V trimming: 3 bases; J trimming: 7 bases; junction bases outside the gene matches: 12. Germline V gives CDR1 KGHSH, CDR2 LQKENI. The CDR3 sequence: CASSPQHHRGGQPQHF. CDR3 in DNA: TGTGCCAGCTCACCTCAACACCACAGGGGAGGACAGCCCCAGCATTTT.

This clone was picked up many times. The chain employs TRBV18 and TRBJ2-7; the match to TRBD1 covers 8 bases. In germline, CDR1 is KGHSH, CDR2 LQKENI. V was pared by 3 bases and J by 6 bases, with 4 bases of the junction left unmatched. The CDR3 covers 13 residues. The CDR3 DNA sequence: TGTGCCAGCTCACCGGGACAGGCCTCCGAGCAGTACTTC. It specifies CASSPGQASEQYF.

Within the sample, this clone is medium-sized (0.01 to 0.1%). In DNA form, the CDR3 reads TGTGCCAGCAGTGCCCGGGGCGACACTAACTATGGCTACACCTTC. The encoded protein is CASSARGDTNYGYTF. The chain has TRBV27 and TRBJ1-2; D is perhaps TRBD1 (5 bases). The CDR3 contains 15 residues. Per germline, CDR1 MNHEY and CDR2 SMNVEV (reference sequence). V lost 5 bases to trimming and J lost 0 bases, with 13 bases between them.

This clone was detected many times. This chain links TRBV7-2 with TRBJ2-7, with 11 nucleotides matching TRBD2. After removal of 5 bases from V and 4 bases from J, the junction contained 7 bases not matched to a gene. This CDR3 comprises 15 residues. Germline V lookup: CDR1 SGHTA, CDR2 FQGNSA. CDR3: CASSPTGTSGYEQYF. The CDR3 DNA follows: TGTGCCAGCAGCCCGACCGGGACTAGCGGATACGAGCAGTACTTC.

This clone was seen repeatedly, ten times or more. V is TRBV10-3 and J is TRBJ1-1; D may be TRBD1 (5 bases). The CDR3 sequence is 12 residues long. Trimming stripped 3 bases from V and 7 bases from J, with 9 bases between. CDR1 is ENHRY and CDR2 is SYGVKD in the germline V gene. CDR3 sequence reads: CAISDRDHEAFF. In DNA form, the CDR3 reads TGTGCCATCAGTGATAGGGACCATGAAGCTTTCTTT.

At least ten counts were recorded for this clone. The rearrangement uses TRBV6-2 or TRBV6-3 and TRBJ2-2; no definite D call. The CDR3 has 12 amino acids. Trimming removed 5 bases at V and 6 bases at J, with 7 bases between. In germline, CDR1 is MNHEY, CDR2 SVGEGT. CDR3 sequence: CASSRVAGELFF. The CDR3 DNA reads TGTGCCAGCAGTCGGGTAGCCGGGGAGCTGTTTTTT.

This clone was picked up many times. J is TRBJ2-1 and V is TRBV27, with 9 positions matching TRBD1. The CDR3 extends over 14 amino acids. Germline values: CDR1 MNHEY, CDR2 SMNVEV (reference sequence). Trimming cost V 8 bases and J 9 bases; bases outside gene matches: 11. CDR3 in amino acids: CASLALGTGLEQFF. The CDR3 bases are TGTGCCAGCTTGGCCCTCGGGACAGGGCTTGAGCAGTTCTTC.

This clone was detected many times. The chain uses TRBV2 and TRBJ1-1, with TRBD1 as a possible D gene (6 bases). The CDR3 is 13 residues long. Trimming stripped 5 bases from V and 4 bases from J, with 11 bases between. Looked up from germline, CDR1 is SNHLY and CDR2 is FYNNEI. CDR3 residues: CASSRQAPTEAFF. The CDR3 coding sequence is TGTGCCAGCAGTCGACAGGCACCCACTGAAGCTTTCTTT.

There are many counts of this clone. The sample carries other DNA sequences with the same CDR3. The V and J genes are TRBV27 and TRBJ1-6; 7 bases map to TRBD1. Germline-derived CDR1 and CDR2 are MNHEY and SMNVEV (reference sequence). Unmatched junction bases numbered 8, after V lost 0 bases and J lost 6 bases. The CDR3 contains 17 residues. CDR3 region: CASSLSAGGQFNSPLHF. The CDR3 DNA follows: TGTGCCAGCAGTTTATCCGCGGGGGGACAGTTTAATTCACCCCTCCACTTT.

The chain couples TRBV5-1 to TRBJ2-3, with D possibly TRBD1 on 6 matching bases. Germline assignment: CDR1 SGHRS and CDR2 YFSETQ. This CDR3 has 14 amino acids. Trimming left V 0 bases short and J 2 bases short, with 7 bases between. CDR3 sequence reads: CASSLGTVTDTQYF. The CDR3 DNA reads TGCGCCAGCAGCTTGGGGACAGTCACAGATACGCAGTATTTT.

This clone was recorded at least ten times. The genes are TRBV4-1 and TRBJ1-2; no reliable D call. This CDR3 comprises 12 residues. The ends were cut back, 2 bases at V and 4 bases at J, with 5 bases in the middle. Germline V lookup: CDR1 MGHRA, CDR2 YSYEKL. This CDR3 reads CASSQSVYGYTF. CDR3 nucleotide sequence: TGCGCCAGCAGCCAATCGGTCTATGGCTACACCTTC.

This clone was seen repeatedly, ten times or more. The rearrangement uses TRBV28 and TRBJ1-1; no clear D. In germline, CDR1 is MDHEN, CDR2 SYDVKM. Trimming removed 2 bases at V and 6 bases at J, with 4 bases between. The CDR3 consists of 11 residues. This CDR3 is CASSLGPEAFF. The CDR3 nucleotides read TGTGCCAGCAGTTTAGGACCTGAAGCTTTCTTT.

This clone was seen many times. V and J are TRBV14 and TRBJ2-1, with D hard to call. The V end lost 0 bases, the J end lost 10 bases, and 13 bases lay between the germline ends. There are 14 residues in the CDR3. Germline V gene sequence: CDR1 SGHDN, CDR2 FVKESK. CDR3 in DNA: TGTGCCAGCAGCCAAGATCCTGCAGCACTGGAGCAGTTCTTC. This codes for CASSQDPAALEQFF. Using reference TRBV14 and TRBJ2-1 for the parts outside the CDR3, the full variable domain is EAGVTQFPSHSVIEKGQTVTLRCDPISGHDNLYWYRRVMGKEIKFLLHFVKESKQDESGMPNNRFLAERTGGTYSTLKVQPAELEDSGVYFCASSQDPAALEQFFGPGTRLTVL.